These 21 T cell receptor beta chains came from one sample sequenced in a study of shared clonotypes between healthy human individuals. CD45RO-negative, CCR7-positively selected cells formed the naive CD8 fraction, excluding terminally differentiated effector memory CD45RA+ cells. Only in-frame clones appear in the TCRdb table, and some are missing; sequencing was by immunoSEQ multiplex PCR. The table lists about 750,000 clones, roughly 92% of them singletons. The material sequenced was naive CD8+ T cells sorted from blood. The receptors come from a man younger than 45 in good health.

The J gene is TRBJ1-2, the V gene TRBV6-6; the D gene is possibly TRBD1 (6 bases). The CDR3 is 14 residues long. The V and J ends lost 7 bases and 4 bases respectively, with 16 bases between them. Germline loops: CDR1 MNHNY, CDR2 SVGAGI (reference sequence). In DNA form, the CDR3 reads TGTGCCAGCACATCGACTGAAGGGGGCTATGGCTACACCTTC. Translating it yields CASTSTEGGYGYTF.

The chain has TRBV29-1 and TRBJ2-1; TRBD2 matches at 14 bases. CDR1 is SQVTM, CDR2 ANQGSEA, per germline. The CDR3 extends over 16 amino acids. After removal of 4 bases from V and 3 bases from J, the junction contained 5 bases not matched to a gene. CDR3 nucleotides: TGCAGCGTTGTGGGGACTAGCGGGAGAATCTACAATGAGCAGTTCTTC. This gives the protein CSVVGTSGRIYNEQFF.

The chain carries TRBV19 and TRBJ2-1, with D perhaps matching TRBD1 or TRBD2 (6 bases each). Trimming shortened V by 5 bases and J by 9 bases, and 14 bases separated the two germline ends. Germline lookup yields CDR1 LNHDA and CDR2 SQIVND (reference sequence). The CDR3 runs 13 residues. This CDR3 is CASSVVGGGEQFF. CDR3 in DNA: TGTGCCAGTAGTGTGGTAGGGGGAGGTGAGCAGTTCTTC.

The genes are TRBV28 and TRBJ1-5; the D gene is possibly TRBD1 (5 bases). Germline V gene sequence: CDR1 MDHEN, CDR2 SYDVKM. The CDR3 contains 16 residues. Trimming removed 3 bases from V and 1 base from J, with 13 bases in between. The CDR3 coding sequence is TGTGCCAGCAGTTTGATCGGGGCGGGAAGCAATCAGCCCCAGCATTTT. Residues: CASSLIGAGSNQPQHF.

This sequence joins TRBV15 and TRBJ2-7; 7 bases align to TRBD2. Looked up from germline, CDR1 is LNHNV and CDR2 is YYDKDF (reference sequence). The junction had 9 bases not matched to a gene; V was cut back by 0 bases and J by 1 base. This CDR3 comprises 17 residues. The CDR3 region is CATSRDRGAGPSYEQYF. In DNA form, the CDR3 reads TGTGCCACCAGCAGAGATCGGGGAGCGGGGCCGTCCTACGAGCAGTACTTC.

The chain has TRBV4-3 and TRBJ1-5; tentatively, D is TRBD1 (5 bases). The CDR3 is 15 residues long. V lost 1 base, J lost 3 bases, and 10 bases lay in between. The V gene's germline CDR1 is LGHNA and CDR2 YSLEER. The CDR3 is CASSQGRGSNQPQHF. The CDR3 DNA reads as TGCGCCAGCAGCCAAGGCCGGGGCTCCAATCAGCCCCAGCATTTT.

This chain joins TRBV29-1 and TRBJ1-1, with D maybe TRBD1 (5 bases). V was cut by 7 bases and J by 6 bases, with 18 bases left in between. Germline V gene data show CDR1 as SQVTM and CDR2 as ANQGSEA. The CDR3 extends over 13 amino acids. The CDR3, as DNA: TGCAGCGCTGCCGGGACTGTGAGCTCTGAAGCTTTCTTT. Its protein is CSAAGTVSSEAFF. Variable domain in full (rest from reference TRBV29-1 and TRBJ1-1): SAVISQKPSRDICQRGTSLTIQCQVDSQVTMMFWYRQQPGQSLTLIATANQGSEATYESGFVIDKFPISRPNLTFSTLTVSNMSPEDSSIYLCSAAGTVSSEAFFGQGTRLTVV.

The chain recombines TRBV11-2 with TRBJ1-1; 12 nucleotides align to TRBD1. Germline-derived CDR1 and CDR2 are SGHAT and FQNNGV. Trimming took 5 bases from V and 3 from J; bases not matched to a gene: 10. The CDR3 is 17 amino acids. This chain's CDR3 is CASSLWDRGLVDTEAFF. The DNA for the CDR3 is TGTGCCAGCAGCCTTTGGGACAGGGGGCTTGTCGACACTGAAGCTTTCTTT.

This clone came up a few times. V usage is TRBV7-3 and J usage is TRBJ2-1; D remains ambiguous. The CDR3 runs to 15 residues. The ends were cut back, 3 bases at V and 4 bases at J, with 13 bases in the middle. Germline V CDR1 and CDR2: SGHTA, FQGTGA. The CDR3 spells CASSLAAETYNEQFF. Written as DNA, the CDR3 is TGTGCCAGCAGCTTGGCGGCAGAAACTTACAATGAGCAGTTCTTC.

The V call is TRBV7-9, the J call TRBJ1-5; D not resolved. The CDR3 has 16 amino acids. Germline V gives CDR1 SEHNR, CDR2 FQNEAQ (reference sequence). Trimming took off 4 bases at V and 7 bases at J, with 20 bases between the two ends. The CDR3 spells CASSYTAFGVGQPQHF. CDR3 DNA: TGTGCCAGCAGCTATACGGCTTTCGGGGTTGGGCAGCCCCAGCATTTT.

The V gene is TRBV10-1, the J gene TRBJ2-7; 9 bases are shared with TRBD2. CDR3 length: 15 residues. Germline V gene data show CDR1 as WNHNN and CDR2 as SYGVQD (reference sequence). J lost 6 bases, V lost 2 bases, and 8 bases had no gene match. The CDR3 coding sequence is TGCGCCAGCAGTGAGGCGTTAGCGGGAGTTGGCGAGCAGTACTTC. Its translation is CASSEALAGVGEQYF.

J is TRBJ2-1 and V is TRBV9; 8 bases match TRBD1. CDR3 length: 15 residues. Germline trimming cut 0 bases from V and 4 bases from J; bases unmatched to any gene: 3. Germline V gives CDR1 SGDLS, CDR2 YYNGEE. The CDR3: CASSVGQGRYNEQFF. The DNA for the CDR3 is TGTGCCAGCAGCGTAGGACAGGGGCGATACAATGAGCAGTTCTTC.

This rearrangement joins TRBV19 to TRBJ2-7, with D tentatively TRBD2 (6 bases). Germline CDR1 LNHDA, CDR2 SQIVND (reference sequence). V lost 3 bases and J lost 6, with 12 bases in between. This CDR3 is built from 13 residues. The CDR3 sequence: CASSIISRGEQYF. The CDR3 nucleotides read TGTGCCAGTAGTATCATATCGCGGGGCGAGCAGTACTTC.

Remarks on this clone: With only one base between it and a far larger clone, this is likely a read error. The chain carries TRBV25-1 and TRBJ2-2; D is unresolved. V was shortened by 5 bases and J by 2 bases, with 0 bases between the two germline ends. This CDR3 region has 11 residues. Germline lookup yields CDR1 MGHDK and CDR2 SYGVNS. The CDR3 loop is CASSNTGELFF. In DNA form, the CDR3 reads TGTGCCAGCAGTAACACCGGGGAGCTGTTTTTT.

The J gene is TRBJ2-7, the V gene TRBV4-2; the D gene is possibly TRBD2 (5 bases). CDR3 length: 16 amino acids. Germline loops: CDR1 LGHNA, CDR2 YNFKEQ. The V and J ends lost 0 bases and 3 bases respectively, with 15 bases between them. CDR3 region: CASSQEGNSADYEQYF. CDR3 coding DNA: TGTGCCAGCAGCCAAGAAGGAAATAGCGCTGACTACGAGCAGTACTTC.

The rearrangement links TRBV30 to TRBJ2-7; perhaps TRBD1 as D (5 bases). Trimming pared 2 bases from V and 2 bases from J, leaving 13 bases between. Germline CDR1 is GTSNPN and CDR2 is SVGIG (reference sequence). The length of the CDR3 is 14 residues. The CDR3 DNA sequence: TGTGCCTGGAGTCCCCAAGGGGATCCCTACGAGCAGTACTTC. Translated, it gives CAWSPQGDPYEQYF.

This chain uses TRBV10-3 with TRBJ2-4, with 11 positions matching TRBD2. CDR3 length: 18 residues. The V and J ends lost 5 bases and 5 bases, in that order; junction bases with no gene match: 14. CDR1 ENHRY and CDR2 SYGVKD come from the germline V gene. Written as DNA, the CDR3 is TGTGCCATCAGTCCCGGGACTAGCGGTCGGGAGGAGGAAAACATTCAGTACTTC. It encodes CAISPGTSGREEENIQYF.

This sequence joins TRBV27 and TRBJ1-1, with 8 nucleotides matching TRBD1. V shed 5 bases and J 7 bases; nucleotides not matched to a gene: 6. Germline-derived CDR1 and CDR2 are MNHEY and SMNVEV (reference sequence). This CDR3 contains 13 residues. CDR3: CASSPGGVSEAFF. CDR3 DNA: TGTGCCAGCAGTCCAGGGGGCGTCAGTGAAGCTTTCTTT.

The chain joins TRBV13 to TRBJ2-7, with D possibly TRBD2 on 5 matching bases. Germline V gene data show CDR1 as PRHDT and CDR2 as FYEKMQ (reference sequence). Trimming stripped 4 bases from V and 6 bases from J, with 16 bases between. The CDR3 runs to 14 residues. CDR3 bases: TGTGCCAGCAGCTCCGAGGGAGTATCCCTCGAGCAGTACTTC. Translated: CASSSEGVSLEQYF.

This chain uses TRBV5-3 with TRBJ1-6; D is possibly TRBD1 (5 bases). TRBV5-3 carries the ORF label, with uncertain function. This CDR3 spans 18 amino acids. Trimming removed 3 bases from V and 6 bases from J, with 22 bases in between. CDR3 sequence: CARSSWGTRSDGNSPLHF. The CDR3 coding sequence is TGTGCCAGAAGCTCTTGGGGGACGCGGAGTGATGGTAATTCACCCCTCCACTTT.

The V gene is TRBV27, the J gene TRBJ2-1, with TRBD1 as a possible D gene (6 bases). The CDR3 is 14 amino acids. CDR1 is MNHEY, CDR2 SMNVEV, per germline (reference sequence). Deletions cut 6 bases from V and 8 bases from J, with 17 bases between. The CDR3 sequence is CASSQSLSGDEQFF. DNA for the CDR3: TGTGCCAGCAGCCAAAGCCTTTCAGGGGATGAGCAGTTCTTC.